This is a list of T cell receptor beta chains from one sample in a study of blood T cell repertoires in COVID-19. The table came from immunoSEQ multiplex PCR; TCRdb's copy has only in-frame clones and leaves some out. The data contain 150,000 to 200,000 clones, less than 90% of them seen just once; the ten biggest clones take up about 14%. Sequencing was performed on peripheral blood. These receptors originate from a woman in her seventies with COVID-19, enrolled during active disease. Both conserved end residues are part of each CDR3. The D gene is left open where the match is weak. Size is omitted from some rows. Given values are once, few, many or a class for expanded clones.

12,TRBV20-1,NA,NA,TRBJ1-2,CSASRDYYGYTF,TGCAGTGCTAGTAGAGATTACTATGGCTACACCTTC
15,TRBV9,NA,NA,TRBJ2-1,CASSLGRSSYNEQFF,TGTGCCAGCAGCTTAGGACGGAGCTCCTACAATGAGCAGTTCTTC
15,TRBV18,NA,NA,TRBJ1-3,CASSPEGYSGNTIYF,TGTGCCAGCTCACCGGAGGGATACTCTGGAAACACCATATATTTT
13,TRBV10-3,NA,NA,TRBJ1-2,CAISESTGWGYTF,TGTGCCATCAGTGAGTCTACGGGTTGGGGCTACACCTTC
13,TRBV5-6,NA,many,TRBJ2-1,CASSPDRNNEQFF,TGTGCCAGCAGTCCCGACAGAAACAATGAGCAGTTCTTC
13,TRBV29-1,NA,once,TRBJ2-7,CSVAPLLTDQQYF,TGCAGCGTCGCCCCCTTACTGACAGATCAGCAGTACTTC
14,TRBV9,TRBD2,NA,TRBJ2-3,CASSGIVAGIPSYF,TGTGCCAGCAGCGGAATTGTAGCGGGAATCCCCTCGTATTTT
15,TRBV9,TRBD2,few,TRBJ2-1,CASNPGLGEYNEQFF,TGTGCCAGCAACCCGGGACTAGGGGAATACAATGAGCAGTTCTTC
14,TRBV5-6,TRBD1,NA,TRBJ2-3,CASSFYRGTDTQYF,TGTGCCAGCAGCTTTTACAGGGGAACAGATACGCAGTATTTT
15,TRBV12-5,NA,NA,TRBJ1-5,CASGSQEKGDQPQHF,TGTGCTAGTGGTTCGCAGGAAAAGGGGGATCAGCCCCAGCATTTT
16,TRBV14,NA,NA,TRBJ2-3,CASSQELAGHTDTQYF,TGTGCCAGCAGCCAAGAACTAGCAGGTCACACAGATACGCAGTATTTT
16,TRBV19,TRBD2,NA,TRBJ2-1,CASSIPTGGPRNEQFF,TGTGCCAGTAGTATACCCACGGGGGGGCCGAGGAATGAGCAGTTCTTC
16,TRBV10-3,TRBD1,NA,TRBJ1-1,CAISGNRGQGGTEAFF,TGTGCCATCAGCGGGAACCGGGGACAGGGCGGCACTGAAGCTTTCTTT
19,TRBV9,NA,NA,TRBJ2-3,CASSVAIWGGDTLTDTQYF,TGTGCCAGCAGCGTAGCTATTTGGGGGGGCGACACACTCACAGATACGCAGTATTTT
15,TRBV11-1,TRBD2,NA,TRBJ2-1,CASSLKLAGWNEQFF,TGTGCCAGCAGCCTGAAACTAGCGGGATGGAATGAGCAGTTCTTC
12,TRBV2,NA,few,TRBJ2-7,CASNGGGFEQYF,TGTGCCAGCAATGGCGGGGGCTTCGAGCAGTACTTC
14,TRBV30,NA,few,TRBJ2-5,CAWSTGRAEETQYF,TGTGCCTGGAGTACAGGGAGGGCCGAAGAGACCCAGTACTTC
16,TRBV10-3,NA,NA,TRBJ1-1,CAISESNLSSGTEAFF,TGTGCCATCAGTGAGTCGAATCTCTCGAGCGGCACTGAAGCTTTCTTT
13,TRBV5-4,NA,once,TRBJ2-1,CASGRASYNEQFF,TGTGCCAGCGGCAGGGCATCCTACAATGAGCAGTTCTTC
16,TRBV11-2,TRBD1,once,TRBJ2-2,CASSLVLGQGPKELFF,TGTGCCAGCAGCTTAGTCCTCGGACAGGGACCTAAGGAGCTGTTTTTT
14,TRBV24-1,NA,NA,TRBJ1-2,CATSEGGINYGYTF,TGTGCCACCAGTGAGGGGGGAATTAACTATGGCTACACCTTC
14,TRBV29-1,TRBD1,once,TRBJ1-1,CSAVWGQGKTEAFF,TGCAGCGCCGTATGGGGACAGGGGAAAACTGAAGCTTTCTTT
15,TRBV28,NA,NA,TRBJ2-1,CASSEKLVPRALALF,TGTGCCAGCAGCGAGAAACTAGTTCCGAGGGCTTTAGCACTCTTC
13,TRBV2,TRBD2,once,TRBJ2-7,CASTVAGGYEQYF,TGTGCCAGCACGGTAGCGGGGGGCTACGAGCAGTACTTC
15,TRBV7-9,TRBD2,once,TRBJ2-1,CASSLGLAGGVEQFF,TGTGCCAGCAGCTTAGGGCTAGCGGGAGGGGTTGAGCAGTTCTTC
12,TRBV28,NA,NA,TRBJ2-5,CASSSVRETQYF,TGTGCCAGCAGTTCCGTTCGAGAGACCCAGTACTTC
16,TRBV27,NA,NA,TRBJ1-5,CASSYTSGISNQPQHF,TGTGCCAGCAGTTACACCTCGGGGATAAGCAATCAGCCCCAGCATTTT
15,TRBV19,NA,NA,TRBJ1-1,CASSIGRGANTEAFF,TGTGCCAGTAGTATTGGGCGGGGGGCGAACACTGAAGCTTTCTTT
16,TRBV4-1,TRBD1,few,TRBJ1-6,CASSQLPQGANSPLHF,TGCGCCAGCAGCCAACTTCCCCAGGGGGCCAATTCACCCCTCCACTTT
11,TRBV28,NA,NA,TRBJ2-5,CASSQWETQYF,TGTGCCAGCAGTCAGTGGGAGACCCAGTACTTC
15,TRBV5-6,TRBD1,NA,TRBJ2-3,CASSHRQGAYDTQYF,TGTGCCAGCAGCCACAGACAGGGGGCATACGATACGCAGTATTTT
15,TRBV5-1,TRBD1,NA,TRBJ1-4,CASSQSGTGDEKLFF,TGCGCCAGCAGCCAGTCCGGGACAGGGGATGAAAAACTGTTTTTT
14,TRBV16,TRBD1,NA,TRBJ1-5,CASSQRAGGQPQHF,TGTGCCAGCAGCCAGCGGGCAGGGGGACAGCCCCAGCATTTT
13,TRBV15,NA,many,TRBJ1-1,CATSRGGELEAFF,TGTGCCACCAGCAGGGGTGGGGAGCTTGAAGCTTTCTTT
13,TRBV5-1,NA,once,TRBJ1-3,CASSLGGANTIYF,TGCGCCAGCAGCTTGGGGGGCGCGAACACCATATATTTT
15,TRBV30,TRBD1,NA,TRBJ2-3,CAWSGGTGGPDTQYF,TGTGCCTGGAGTGGCGGGACAGGGGGCCCAGATACGCAGTATTTT
15,TRBV5-4,TRBD1,NA,TRBJ2-3,CASSLGGRAKDTQYF,TGTGCCAGCAGCTTAGGGGGCAGGGCGAAGGATACGCAGTATTTT